This TCR beta chain was recorded in a study of CD8 T cells in ankylosing spondylitis. TCRdb fed the 5' RACE reads into MiXCR, producing one record per CDR3 protein. The sample lists about 160,000 distinct CDR3 sequences, around a tenth occurring once. V shed 4 bases and J shed 8 bases, with 23 bases lying between them. The V gene's germline CDR1 is MGHDK and CDR2 SYGVNS. The CDR3 runs to 16 residues. Study-level results: Disease-linked clones bore a CD8+ phenotype and were relatively rare in peripheral blood. In ankylosing spondylitis blood, a motif of eight highly homologous TCR beta variants appeared characteristic.

This clonotype was seen repeatedly, ten times or more. Its antigen is not known. Material: blood, either unsorted or a sorted T cell fraction (not recorded which). The chain joins TRBV25-1 to TRBJ2-5, with D perhaps TRBD2 (5 bases). The sequence came from a female donor with ankylosing spondylitis or in good health (not recorded which). The CDR3 reads CASSAPSTSFEGTQYF. Written as DNA, the CDR3 is TGTGCCAGCAGTGCTCCAAGCACTAGTTTCGAGGGCACCCAGTACTTC.